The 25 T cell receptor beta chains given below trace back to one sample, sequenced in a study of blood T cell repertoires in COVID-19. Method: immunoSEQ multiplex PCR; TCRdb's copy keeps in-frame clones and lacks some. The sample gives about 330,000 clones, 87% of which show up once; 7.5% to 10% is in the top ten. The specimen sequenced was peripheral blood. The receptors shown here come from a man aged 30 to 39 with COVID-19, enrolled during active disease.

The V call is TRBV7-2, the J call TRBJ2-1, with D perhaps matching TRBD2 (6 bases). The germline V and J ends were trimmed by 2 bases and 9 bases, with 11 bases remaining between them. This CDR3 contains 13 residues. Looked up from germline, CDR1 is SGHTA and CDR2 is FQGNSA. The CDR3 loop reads CASSLFAGREQFF. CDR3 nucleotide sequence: TGTGCCAGCAGCTTATTTGCGGGGCGTGAGCAGTTCTTC.

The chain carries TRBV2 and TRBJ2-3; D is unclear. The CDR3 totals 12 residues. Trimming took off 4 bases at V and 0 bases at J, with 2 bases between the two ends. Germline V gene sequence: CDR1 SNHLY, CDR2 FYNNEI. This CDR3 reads CASSVSTDTQYF. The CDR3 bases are TGTGCCAGCAGTGTAAGCACAGATACGCAGTATTTT.

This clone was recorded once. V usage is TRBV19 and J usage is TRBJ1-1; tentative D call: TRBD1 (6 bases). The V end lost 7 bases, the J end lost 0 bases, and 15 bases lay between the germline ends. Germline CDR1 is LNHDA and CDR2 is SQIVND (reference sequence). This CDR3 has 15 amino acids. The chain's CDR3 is CASKSGTTMNTEAFF. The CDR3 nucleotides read TGTGCCAGTAAATCTGGGACAACTATGAACACTGAAGCTTTCTTT. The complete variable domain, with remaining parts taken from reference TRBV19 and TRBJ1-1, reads DGGITQSPKYLFRKEGQNVTLSCEQNLNHDAMYWYRQDPGQGLRLIYYSQIVNDFQKGDIAEGYSVSREKKESFPLTVTSAQKNPTAFYLCASKSGTTMNTEAFFGQGTRLTVV.

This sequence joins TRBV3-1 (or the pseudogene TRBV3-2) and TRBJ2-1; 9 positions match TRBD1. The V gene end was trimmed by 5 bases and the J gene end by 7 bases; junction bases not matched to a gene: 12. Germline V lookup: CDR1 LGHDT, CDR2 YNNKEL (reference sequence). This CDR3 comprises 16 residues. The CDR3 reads CASSYLDRGIYNEQFF. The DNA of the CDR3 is TGTGCCAGCAGCTACCTGGACAGGGGAATTTATAATGAGCAGTTCTTC.

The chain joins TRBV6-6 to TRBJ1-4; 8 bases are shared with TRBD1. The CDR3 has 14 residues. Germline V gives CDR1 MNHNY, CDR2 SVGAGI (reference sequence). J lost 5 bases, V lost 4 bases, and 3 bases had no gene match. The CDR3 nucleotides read TGTGCCAGCAGTTCGACAGGGGAAAATGAAAAACTGTTTTTT. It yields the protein CASSSTGENEKLFF.

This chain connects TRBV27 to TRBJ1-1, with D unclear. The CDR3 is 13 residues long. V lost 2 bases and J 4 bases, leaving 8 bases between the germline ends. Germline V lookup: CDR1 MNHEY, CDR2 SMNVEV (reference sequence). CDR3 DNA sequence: TGTGCCAGCAGTTTAACTCCGGTCACTGAAGCTTTCTTT. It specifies CASSLTPVTEAFF.

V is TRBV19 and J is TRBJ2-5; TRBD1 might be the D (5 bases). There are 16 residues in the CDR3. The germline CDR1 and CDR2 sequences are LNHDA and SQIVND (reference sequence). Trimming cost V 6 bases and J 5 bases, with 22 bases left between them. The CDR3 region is CASRMQGGYAGETQYF. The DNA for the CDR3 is TGTGCCAGTAGGATGCAGGGTGGATATGCCGGGGAGACCCAGTACTTC.

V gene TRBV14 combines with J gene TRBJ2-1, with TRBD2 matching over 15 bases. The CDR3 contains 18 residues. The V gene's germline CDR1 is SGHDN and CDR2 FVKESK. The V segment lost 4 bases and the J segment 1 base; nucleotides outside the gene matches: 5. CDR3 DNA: TGTGCCAGCAGCCTACCGGGACTAGCGGGGGGATCCTACAATGAGCAGTTCTTC. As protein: CASSLPGLAGGSYNEQFF.

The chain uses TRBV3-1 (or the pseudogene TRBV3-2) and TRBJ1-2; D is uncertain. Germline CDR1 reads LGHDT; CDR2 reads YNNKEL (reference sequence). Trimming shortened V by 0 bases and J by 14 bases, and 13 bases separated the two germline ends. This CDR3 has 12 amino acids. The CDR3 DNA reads TGTGCCAGCAGCCAAGACTCCCGCAGGCGTACCTTC. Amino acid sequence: CASSQDSRRRTF.

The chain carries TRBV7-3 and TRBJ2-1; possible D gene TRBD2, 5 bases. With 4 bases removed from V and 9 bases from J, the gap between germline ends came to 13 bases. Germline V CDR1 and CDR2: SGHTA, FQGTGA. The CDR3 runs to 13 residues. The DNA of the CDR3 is TGTGCCAGCAGCTCGAACGTACTAGTTGAGCAGTTCTTC. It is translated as CASSSNVLVEQFF.

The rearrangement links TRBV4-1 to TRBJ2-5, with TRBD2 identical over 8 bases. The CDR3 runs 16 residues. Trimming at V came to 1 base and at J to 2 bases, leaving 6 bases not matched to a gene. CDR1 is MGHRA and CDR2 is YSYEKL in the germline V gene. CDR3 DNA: TGCGCCAGCAGCCAAGGGGTGGGGACTAGTCAAGAGACCCAGTACTTC. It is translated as CASSQGVGTSQETQYF.

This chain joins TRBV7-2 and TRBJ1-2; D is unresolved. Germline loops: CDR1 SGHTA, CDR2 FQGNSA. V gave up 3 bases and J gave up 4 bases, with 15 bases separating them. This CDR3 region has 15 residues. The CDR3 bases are TGTGCCAGCAGCTTGGGCCCCACCGCAATCTATGGCTACACCTTC. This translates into CASSLGPTAIYGYTF.

CDR3 DNA: TGCAGTGCTAGTTTCCCCGGACAGCTCTACGAGCAGTACTTC. Protein product: CSASFPGQLYEQYF. V is TRBV20-1 and J is TRBJ2-7, with a possible D match to TRBD1 (6 bases). The CDR3 runs to 14 residues. CDR1 is DFQATT and CDR2 is SNEGSKA in the germline V gene (reference sequence). The V end lost 3 bases, the J end lost 3 bases, and 15 bases lay between the germline ends.

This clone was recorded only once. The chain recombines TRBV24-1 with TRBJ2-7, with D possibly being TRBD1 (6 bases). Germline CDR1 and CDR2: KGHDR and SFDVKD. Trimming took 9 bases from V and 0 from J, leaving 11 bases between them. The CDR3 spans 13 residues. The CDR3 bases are TGTGCCACCCGGGACATCACCTCCTACGAGCAGTACTTC. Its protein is CATRDITSYEQYF.

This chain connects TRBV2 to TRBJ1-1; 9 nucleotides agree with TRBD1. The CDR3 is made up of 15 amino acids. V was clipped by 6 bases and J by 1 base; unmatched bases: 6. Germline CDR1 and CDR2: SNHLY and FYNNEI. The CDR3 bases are TGTGCCAGCAGCCAACAGGGGGCCCGGAACACTGAAGCTTTCTTT. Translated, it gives CASSQQGARNTEAFF.

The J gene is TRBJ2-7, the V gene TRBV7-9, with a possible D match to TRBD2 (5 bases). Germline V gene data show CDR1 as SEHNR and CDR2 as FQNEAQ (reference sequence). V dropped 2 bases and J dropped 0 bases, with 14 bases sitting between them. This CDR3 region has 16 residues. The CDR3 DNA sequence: TGTGCCAGCAGCTTAAGTACGGGGTTTGGCTCCTACGAGCAGTACTTC. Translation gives CASSLSTGFGSYEQYF.

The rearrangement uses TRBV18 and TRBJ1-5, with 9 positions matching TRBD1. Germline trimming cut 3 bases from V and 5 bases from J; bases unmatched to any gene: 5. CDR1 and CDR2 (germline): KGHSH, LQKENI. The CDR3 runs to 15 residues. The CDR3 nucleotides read TGTGCCAGCTCACCGGGACAGGGAGATTATCAGCCCCAGCATTTT. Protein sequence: CASSPGQGDYQPQHF.

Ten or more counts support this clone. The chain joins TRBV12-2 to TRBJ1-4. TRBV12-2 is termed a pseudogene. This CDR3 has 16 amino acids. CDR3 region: CASRLEPRTEGEKLFF. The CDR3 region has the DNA TGTGCAAGTCGCTTAGAACCGCGGACGGAGGGAGAAAAACTGTTTTTT.

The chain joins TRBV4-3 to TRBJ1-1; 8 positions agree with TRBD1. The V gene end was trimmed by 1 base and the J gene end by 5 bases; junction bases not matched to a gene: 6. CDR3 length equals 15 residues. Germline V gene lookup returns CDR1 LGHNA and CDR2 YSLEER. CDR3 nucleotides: TGCGCCAGCAGCCAAGTATGGACAGGGAATACTGAAGCTTTCTTT. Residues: CASSQVWTGNTEAFF.

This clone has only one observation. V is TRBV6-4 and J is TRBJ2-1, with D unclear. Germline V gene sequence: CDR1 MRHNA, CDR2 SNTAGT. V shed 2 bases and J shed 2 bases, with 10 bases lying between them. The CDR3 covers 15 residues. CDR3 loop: CASSDLGGAYNEQFF. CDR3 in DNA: TGTGCCAGCAGTGACCTTGGCGGAGCCTACAATGAGCAGTTCTTC.

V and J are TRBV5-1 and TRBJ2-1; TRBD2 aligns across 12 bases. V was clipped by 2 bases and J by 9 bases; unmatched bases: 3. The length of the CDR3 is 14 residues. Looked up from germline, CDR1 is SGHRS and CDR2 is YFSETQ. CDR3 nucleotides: TGCGCCAGCAGCTTCGCACTAGCGGGGGGTGAGCAGTTCTTC. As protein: CASSFALAGGEQFF. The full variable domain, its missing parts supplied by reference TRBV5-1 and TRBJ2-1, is KAGVTQTPRYLIKTRGQQVTLSCSPISGHRSVSWYQQTPGQGLQFLFEYFSETQRNKGNFPGRFSGRQFSNSRSEMNVSTLELGDSALYLCASSFALAGGEQFFGPGTRLTVL.

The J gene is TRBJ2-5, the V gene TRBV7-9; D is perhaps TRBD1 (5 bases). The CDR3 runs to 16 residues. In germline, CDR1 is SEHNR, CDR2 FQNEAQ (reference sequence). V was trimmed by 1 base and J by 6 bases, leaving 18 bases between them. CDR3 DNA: TGTGCCAGCAGCTTAGGGGGCAGCCGTAGTGTGAAGACCCAGTACTTC. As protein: CASSLGGSRSVKTQYF.

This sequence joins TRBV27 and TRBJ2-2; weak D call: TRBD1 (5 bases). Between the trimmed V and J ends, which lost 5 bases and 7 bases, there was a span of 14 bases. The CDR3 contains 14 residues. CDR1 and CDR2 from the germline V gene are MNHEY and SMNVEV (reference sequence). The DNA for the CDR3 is TGTGCCAGCAGTAAGTCAGGGCCCGTCGGGGAGCTGTTTTTT. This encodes CASSKSGPVGELFF.

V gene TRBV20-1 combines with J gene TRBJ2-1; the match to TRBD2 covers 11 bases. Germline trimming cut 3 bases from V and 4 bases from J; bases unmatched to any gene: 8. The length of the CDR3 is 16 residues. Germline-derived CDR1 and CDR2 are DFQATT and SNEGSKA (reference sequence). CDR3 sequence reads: CSASAIAGGTYNEQFF. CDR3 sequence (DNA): TGCAGTGCTAGTGCAATAGCGGGGGGGACTTACAATGAGCAGTTCTTC.

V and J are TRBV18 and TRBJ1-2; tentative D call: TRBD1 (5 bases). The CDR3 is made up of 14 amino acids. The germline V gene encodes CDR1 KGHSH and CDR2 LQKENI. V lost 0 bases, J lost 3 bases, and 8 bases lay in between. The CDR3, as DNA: TGTGCCAGCTCACCACCGGTCAGGGACTATGGCTACACCTTC. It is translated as CASSPPVRDYGYTF.